This T cell receptor beta chain is from a study of blood T cell repertoires in COVID-19. Study overall: The study drew acute and convalescent COVID-19 samples from the United States, Italy and Spain. PBMCs, B-cell-depleted T cells, or T cells provided the cDNA or gDNA that made up the material.

This CDR3 is 13 amino acids long. Germline V gives CDR1 MNHEY, CDR2 SVGEGT. The junction had 2 bases not matched to a gene; V was cut back by 4 bases and J by 3 bases. Per the study methods: Quantification of nucleated cells was approximated via reference gene primer amplification. The table came from immunoSEQ multiplex PCR; TCRdb's copy has only in-frame clones and leaves some out. Clone size and the V and J calls come from that table; the DNA yielded D and trimming. The repertoire includes 100,000 to 150,000 clones, about four fifths of them detected once, and about 12% sits in the top ten. The material sequenced was peripheral blood. This sequence originates from a man aged 55-75 years with acute or convalescent COVID-19. The rearrangement uses TRBV6-2 or TRBV6-3 and TRBJ2-7, with TRBD1 matching 8 bases. This CDR3 is CASSWTGNYEQYF. DNA of the CDR3: TGTGCCAGCAGTTGGACAGGGAACTACGAGCAGTACTTC.